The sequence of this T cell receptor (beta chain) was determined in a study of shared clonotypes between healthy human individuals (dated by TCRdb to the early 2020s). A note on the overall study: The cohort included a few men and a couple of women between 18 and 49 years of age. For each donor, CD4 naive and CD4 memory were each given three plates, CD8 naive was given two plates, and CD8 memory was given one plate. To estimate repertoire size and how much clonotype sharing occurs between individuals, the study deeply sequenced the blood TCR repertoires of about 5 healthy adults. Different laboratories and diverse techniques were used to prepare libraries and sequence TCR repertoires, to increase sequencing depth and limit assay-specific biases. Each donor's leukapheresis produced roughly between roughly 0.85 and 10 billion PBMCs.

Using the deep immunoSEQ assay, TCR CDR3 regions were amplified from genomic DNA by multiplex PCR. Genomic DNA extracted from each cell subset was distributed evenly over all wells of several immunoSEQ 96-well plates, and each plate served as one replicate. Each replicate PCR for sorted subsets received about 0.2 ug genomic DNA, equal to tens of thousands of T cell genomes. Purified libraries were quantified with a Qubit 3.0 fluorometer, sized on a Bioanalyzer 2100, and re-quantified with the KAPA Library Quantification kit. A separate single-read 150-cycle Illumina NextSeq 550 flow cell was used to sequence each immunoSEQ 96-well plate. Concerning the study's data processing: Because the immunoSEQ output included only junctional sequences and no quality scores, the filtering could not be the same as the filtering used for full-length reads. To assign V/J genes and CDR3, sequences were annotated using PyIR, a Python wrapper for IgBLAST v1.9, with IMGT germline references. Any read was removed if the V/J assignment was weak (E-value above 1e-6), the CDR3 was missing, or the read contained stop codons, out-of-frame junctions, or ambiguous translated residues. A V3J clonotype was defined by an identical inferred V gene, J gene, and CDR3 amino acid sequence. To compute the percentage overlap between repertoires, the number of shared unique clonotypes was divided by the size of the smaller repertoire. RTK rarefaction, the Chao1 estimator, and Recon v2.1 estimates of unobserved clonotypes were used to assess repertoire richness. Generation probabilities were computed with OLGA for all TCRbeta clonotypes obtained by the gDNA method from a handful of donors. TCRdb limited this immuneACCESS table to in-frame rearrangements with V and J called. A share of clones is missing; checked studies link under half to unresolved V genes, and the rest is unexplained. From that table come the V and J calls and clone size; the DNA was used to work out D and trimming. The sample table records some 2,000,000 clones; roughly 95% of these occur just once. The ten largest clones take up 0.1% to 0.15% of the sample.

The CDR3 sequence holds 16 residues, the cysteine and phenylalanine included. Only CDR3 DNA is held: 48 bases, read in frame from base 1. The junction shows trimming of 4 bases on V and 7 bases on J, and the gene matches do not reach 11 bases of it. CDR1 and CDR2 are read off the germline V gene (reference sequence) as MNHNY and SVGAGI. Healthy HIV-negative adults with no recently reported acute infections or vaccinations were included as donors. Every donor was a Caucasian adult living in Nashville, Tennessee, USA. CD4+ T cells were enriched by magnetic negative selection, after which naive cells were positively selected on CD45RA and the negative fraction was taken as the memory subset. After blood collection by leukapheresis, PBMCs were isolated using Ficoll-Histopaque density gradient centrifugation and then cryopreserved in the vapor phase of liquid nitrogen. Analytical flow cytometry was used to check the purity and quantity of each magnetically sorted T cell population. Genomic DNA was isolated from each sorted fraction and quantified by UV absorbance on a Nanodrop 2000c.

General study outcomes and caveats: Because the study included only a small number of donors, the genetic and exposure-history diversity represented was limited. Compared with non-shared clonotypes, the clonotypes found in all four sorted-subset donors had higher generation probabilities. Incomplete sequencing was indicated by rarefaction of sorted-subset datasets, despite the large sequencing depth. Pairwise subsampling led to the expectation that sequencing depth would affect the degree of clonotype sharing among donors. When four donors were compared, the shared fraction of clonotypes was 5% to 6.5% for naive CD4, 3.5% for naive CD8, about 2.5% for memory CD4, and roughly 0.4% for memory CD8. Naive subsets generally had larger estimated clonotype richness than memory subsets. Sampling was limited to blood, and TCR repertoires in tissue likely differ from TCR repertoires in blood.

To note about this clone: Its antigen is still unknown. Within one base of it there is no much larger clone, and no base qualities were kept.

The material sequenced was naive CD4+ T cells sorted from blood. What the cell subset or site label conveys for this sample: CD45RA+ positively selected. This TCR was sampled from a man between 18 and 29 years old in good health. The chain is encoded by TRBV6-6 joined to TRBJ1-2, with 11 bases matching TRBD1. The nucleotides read TGTGCCAGCAGTTGGCGGACAGGGGGCGACCGAGGTGGCTACACCTTC. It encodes CASSWRTGGDRGGYTF.